Listed below are T cell receptor beta chains from one sample, sequenced in a study of T cell responses to AZD1222 COVID-19 vaccine. Sequencing used immunoSEQ multiplex PCR; TCRdb keeps in-frame clones, though not all of them. The profile shows around 61,000 clones, 70% to 90% of them singletons. Sequencing used peripheral blood, obtained on day 0 of AZD1222 vaccination. The receptor source for this set is an adult in good health. Both conserved end residues are part of each CDR3. The D gene is left open where the match is weak. Where a row states a size, it is once, few, many or the class of an expanded clone; other rows omit it.

J gene,V gene,D gene,clone size,CDR3 protein,CDR3 DNA
TRBJ2-3,TRBV12-3/TRBV12-4,-,-,CASSLTRATQYF,TGTGCCAGCAGTTTGACGAGGGCGACGCAGTATTTT
TRBJ2-2,TRBV5-1,TRBD1,few,CASSLVGTVFTGELFF,TGCGCCAGCAGCTTGGTTGGGACAGTGTTCACCGGGGAGCTGTTTTTT
TRBJ2-3,TRBV27,-,-,CASSLVTALSTDTQYF,TGTGCCAGCAGTTTAGTAACGGCTCTGAGCACAGATACGCAGTATTTT
TRBJ1-2,TRBV4-1,-,-,CASSQPGKGFYGYTF,TGCGCCAGCAGCCAACCAGGCAAGGGGTTCTATGGCTACACCTTC
TRBJ1-5,TRBV28,TRBD1,-,CASSLTGAGQPQHF,TGTGCCAGCAGTTTAACAGGGGCAGGACAGCCCCAGCATTTT
TRBJ1-1,TRBV3-1/TRBV3-2,-,-,CASSPGVVRFEAFF,TGTGCCAGCAGCCCAGGGGTCGTAAGATTTGAAGCTTTCTTT
TRBJ2-5,TRBV28,-,-,CASSFGEARGETQYF,TGTGCCAGCAGTTTTGGGGAGGCAAGGGGCGAGACCCAGTACTTC
TRBJ2-1,TRBV7-3,TRBD2,-,CASSSTGTSGAYNEQFF,TGTGCCAGCAGCTCCACCGGGACTAGCGGGGCCTACAATGAGCAGTTCTTC
TRBJ2-3,TRBV2,-,once,CASTPLGNTQYF,TGTGCCAGCACCCCATTGGGAAATACGCAGTATTTT
TRBJ1-2,TRBV15,-,-,CATSREEGGGELNF,TGTGCCACCAGCAGAGAGGAGGGGGGAGGGGAGCTGAACTTC
TRBJ1-1,TRBV12-3/TRBV12-4,-,-,CASSSDGYTEAFF,TGTGCCAGCAGTTCGGACGGATACACTGAAGCTTTCTTT
TRBJ2-7,TRBV6-5,TRBD1,-,CASRDRASGNEQYF,TGTGCCAGCAGGGACAGGGCATCCGGTAACGAGCAGTACTTC
TRBJ1-2,TRBV7-9,TRBD1,-,CASSRTGFGYTF,TGTGCCAGCAGCCGGACAGGTTTTGGCTACACCTTC
TRBJ2-1,TRBV6-5,-,-,CASSFDATSYNEQFF,TGTGCCAGCAGTTTTGATGCTACTTCCTACAATGAGCAGTTCTTC
TRBJ1-6,TRBV6-5,-,-,CASSWYTVSPLHF,TGTGCCAGCAGTTGGTACACGGTAAGCCCCCTCCACTTT
TRBJ1-1,TRBV9,-,-,CASSARRGRGSTEAFF,TGTGCCAGCAGCGCCCGGAGGGGACGGGGATCCACTGAAGCTTTCTTT
TRBJ2-3,TRBV28,-,-,CATGVNTDTQYF,TGTGCCACCGGGGTGAATACAGATACGCAGTATTTT
TRBJ2-5,TRBV11-2,-,-,CASSNEETQYF,TGTGCCAGCAGCAACGAAGAGACCCAGTACTTC
TRBJ1-1,TRBV13,-,-,CASSSQRNTEAFF,TGTGCCAGCAGTTCCCAGAGGAACACTGAAGCTTTCTTT
TRBJ2-2,TRBV15,-,-,CATSRPTGELFF,TGTGCCACCAGCAGGCCCACCGGGGAGCTGTTTTTT
TRBJ1-5,TRBV28,-,few,CASSFRGFRQPQHF,TGTGCCAGCAGCTTCAGGGGATTCCGTCAGCCCCAGCATTTT
TRBJ2-3,TRBV2,TRBD2,-,CASRFSGGAADTQYF,TGTGCCAGCAGATTTAGCGGGGGGGCCGCAGATACGCAGTATTTT
TRBJ1-1,TRBV7-2,-,-,CASSLNLLNTEAFF,TGTGCCAGCAGCTTAAACCTCTTAAACACTGAAGCTTTCTTT
TRBJ1-5,TRBV27,-,-,CASRTGSNQPQHF,TGTGCCAGCAGAACAGGATCCAATCAGCCCCAGCATTTT
TRBJ1-1,TRBV7-9,-,-,CASSLDWRAFF,TGTGCCAGCAGCTTAGATTGGAGGGCTTTCTTT
TRBJ2-7,TRBV7-3,-,many,CASSLIGGGEQYF,TGTGCCAGCAGCTTAATCGGGGGTGGCGAGCAGTACTTC
TRBJ2-7,TRBV7-9,-,-,CASSMDGSYEQYF,TGTGCCAGCAGCATGGACGGCTCCTACGAGCAGTACTTC
TRBJ2-7,TRBV7-9,-,many,CASSLSVSSYEQYF,TGTGCCAGCAGCTTATCCGTGAGCTCCTACGAGCAGTACTTC